Following are 22 T cell receptor beta chains from one sample sequenced in a study of T-cell reconstitution after alpha-beta-depleted transplantation in children. Using unique molecular identifiers, the investigators prepared the TCRbeta library. TCRdb independently ran MiXCR on the PCR reads; one entry per CDR3 protein. The sample carries around 490,000 distinct CDR3 sequences, roughly 10% recorded once. The sample in question was PBMCs, mostly from graft donor cells, obtained 180 days after TCRalphabeta/CD19-depleted stem cell transplant. The receptors shown here come from a female patient aged 2-9 years who had a stem cell transplant for aplastic anemia, so the T cells may come from the graft donor.

The CDR3 loop reads CASSEAGAADTQYF. In DNA, the CDR3 is TGTGCCAGCAGTGAAGCGGGAGCGGCAGATACGCAGTATTTT. This chain connects TRBV25-1 to TRBJ2-3, with 7 bases fitting TRBD2. V shed 2 bases and J 4 bases; nucleotides not matched to a gene: 3. Germline V gene data show CDR1 as MGHDK and CDR2 as SYGVNS. The CDR3 covers 14 residues. Drawing the rest from reference TRBV25-1 and TRBJ2-3, the complete variable domain is EADIYQTPRYLVIGTGKKITLECSQTMGHDKMYWYQQDPGMELHLIHYSYGVNSTEKGDLSSESTVSRIRTEHFPLTLESARPSHTSQYLCASSEAGAADTQYFGPGTRLTVL.

The chain carries TRBV15 and TRBJ2-1, with unresolved D. The CDR3 totals 12 residues. Germline V gene sequence: CDR1 LNHNV, CDR2 YYDKDF (reference sequence). V lost 7 bases, J lost 0 bases, and 4 bases lay in between. The CDR3 reads CATTFSYNEQFF. As DNA, the CDR3 is TGTGCCACCACCTTCTCCTACAATGAGCAGTTCTTC. Full variable domain (remainder filled in from reference TRBV15 and TRBJ2-1): DAMVIQNPRYQVTQFGKPVTLSCSQTLNHNVMYWYQQKSSQAPKLLFHYYDKDFNNEADTPDNFQSRRPNTSFCFLDIRSPGLGDTAMYLCATTFSYNEQFFGPGTRLTVL.

The chain has TRBV24-1 and TRBJ1-5; D is unresolved. Germline values: CDR1 KGHDR, CDR2 SFDVKD. V lost 7 bases to trimming and J lost 0 bases, with 6 bases between them. CDR3 length: 13 residues. The CDR3 DNA sequence: TGTGCCACCAGAGCTGATAGCAATCAGCCCCAGCATTTT. The encoded protein is CATRADSNQPQHF.

This clonotype was seen more than once but under ten times. The V and J genes are TRBV5-1 and TRBJ1-2, with 7 bases matching TRBD1. This CDR3 spans 16 amino acids. Trimming took 0 bases from V and 1 from J; bases not matched to a gene: 6. Germline V gene sequence: CDR1 SGHRS, CDR2 YFSETQ. CDR3 sequence (DNA): TGCGCCAGCAGCTTGGGACAGGGACCCATTAACTATGGCTACACCTTC. Translation gives CASSLGQGPINYGYTF.

There are many counts of this clonotype. The gene calls are TRBV20-1 and TRBJ2-2, with D unresolved. CDR3 length: 16 amino acids. Germline V gene data show CDR1 as DFQATT and CDR2 as SNEGSKA (reference sequence). The V gene lost 1 base and the J gene lost 0 bases, with 12 bases spanning the gap. CDR3 nucleotide sequence: TGCAGTGCTAGAGTGTCGCTGTCATCGAACACCGGGGAGCTGTTTTTT. As protein: CSARVSLSSNTGELFF.

In this sample, this clonotype turned up a few times. The chain combines TRBV7-2 with TRBJ2-7; D call uncertain. Germline lookup yields CDR1 SGHTA and CDR2 FQGNSA. Trimming pared 2 bases from V and 1 base from J, leaving 15 bases between. CDR3 length equals 16 residues. The CDR3 reads CASSLFQMSVSYEQYF. CDR3 nucleotide sequence: TGTGCCAGCAGCTTATTTCAGATGAGCGTATCCTACGAGCAGTACTTC.

The rearrangement links TRBV9 to TRBJ1-2; TRBD1 is a possible D gene (5 bases). Germline lookup yields CDR1 SGDLS and CDR2 YYNGEE. V was shortened by 3 bases and J by 8 bases, with 17 bases between the two germline ends. The CDR3 loop spans 14 amino acids. The CDR3 sequence: CASSARDRPRGYTF. The CDR3, as DNA: TGTGCCAGCAGCGCAAGGGACCGCCCGCGGGGCTACACCTTC.

This chain joins TRBV7-7 and TRBJ2-5; D remains ambiguous. The CDR3 contains 13 residues. The germline V gene has CDR1 SSHAT and CDR2 FNYEAQ (reference sequence). The V end was cut by 4 bases, the J end by 5 bases, with 11 bases between. This CDR3 is CASSSDHLETQYF. The CDR3 DNA reads as TGTGCCAGCAGCTCAGACCACCTGGAGACCCAGTACTTC. Complete variable domain (other parts from reference TRBV7-7 and TRBJ2-5): GAGVSQSPRYKVTKRGQDVTLRCDPISSHATLYWYQQALGQGPEFLTYFNYEAQPDKSGLPSDRFSAERPEGSISTLTIQRTEQRDSAMYRCASSSDHLETQYFGPGTRLLVL.

V gene TRBV18 combines with J gene TRBJ1-5; TRBD1 might be the D (6 bases). The V and J ends lost 2 bases and 7 bases respectively, with 15 bases between them. This CDR3 region has 15 residues. Per the germline V gene, CDR1 is KGHSH and CDR2 is LQKENI. The CDR3 region has the DNA TGTGCCAGCTCACCAAGGGGGGGCGTTTTGCAGCCCCAGCATTTT. It translates to CASSPRGGVLQPQHF.

This clonotype was seen more than once but under ten times. The chain uses TRBV28 and TRBJ2-3, with 9 bases that match TRBD1. This CDR3 has 19 amino acids. V shed 5 bases and J 1 base; nucleotides not matched to a gene: 16. Germline V gives CDR1 MDHEN, CDR2 SYDVKM. This CDR3 reads CASSILSSDTGGRTDTQYF. The DNA of the CDR3 is TGTGCCAGCAGTATACTATCATCCGATACAGGGGGCCGCACAGATACGCAGTATTTT.

The chain combines TRBV2 with TRBJ2-2; D gene unclear. V lost 2 bases and J 13 bases, leaving 8 bases between the germline ends. The CDR3 extends over 11 amino acids. Germline CDR1 is SNHLY and CDR2 is FYNNEI. CDR3: CASSETTGLFF. In nucleotides, the CDR3 is TGTGCCAGCAGTGAAACAACGGGGCTGTTTTTT.

The V call is TRBV5-1, the J call TRBJ2-1; 9 bases line up with TRBD1. V gave up 0 bases and J gave up 5 bases; unmatched junction bases: 6. Germline loops: CDR1 SGHRS, CDR2 YFSETQ. The CDR3 is 16 amino acids. CDR3 nucleotide sequence: TGCGCCAGCAGCTTGGGGCGGGACAGGGTGAACAATGAGCAGTTCTTC. Translating it yields CASSLGRDRVNNEQFF.

A few counts support this clonotype. The chain carries TRBV20-1 and TRBJ2-1; 8 bases fit TRBD2. The CDR3 sequence is 15 residues long. V shed 1 base and J 4 bases; nucleotides not matched to a gene: 6. Looked up from germline, CDR1 is DFQATT and CDR2 is SNEGSKA (reference sequence). The CDR3 spells CSARAPSGFYNEQFF. The DNA of the CDR3 is TGCAGTGCTAGAGCCCCTAGCGGGTTTTACAATGAGCAGTTCTTC.

Many counts were recorded for this clonotype. The V call is TRBV7-9, the J call TRBJ1-2; 9 bases fit TRBD1. Germline assignment: CDR1 SEHNR and CDR2 FQNEAQ (reference sequence). CDR3 size: 15 residues. V lost 0 bases and J lost 8; bases outside the gene matches: 7. This CDR3 reads CASSLAGDRVGGYTF. For the CDR3, the DNA is TGTGCCAGCAGCTTAGCCGGGGACAGGGTTGGCGGCTACACCTTC.

This clonotype was found a few times. The rearrangement links TRBV29-1 to TRBJ2-1; D unresolved. V was cut by 7 bases and J by 8 bases, with 12 bases left in between. This CDR3 is 11 amino acids long. Germline loops: CDR1 SQVTM, CDR2 ANQGSEA. The CDR3 DNA reads TGCAGCGCTCACCAGCTACATGAGCAGTTCTTC. Its protein product is CSAHQLHEQFF.

A few counts support this clonotype. This rearrangement joins TRBV29-1 to TRBJ2-4, with 9 bases lining up with TRBD1. Germline lookup yields CDR1 SQVTM and CDR2 ANQGSEA. V trimming: 4 bases; J trimming: 2 bases; junction bases outside the gene matches: 9. The CDR3 length is 16 residues. CDR3 protein: CSVVGGTGQSKNIQYF. The CDR3 DNA is TGCAGCGTTGTTGGGGGGACAGGGCAATCCAAAAACATTCAGTACTTC.

The CDR3 DNA reads TGTGCCAGCACCCGTATCACAAAGGGGGCCATCACACACACCTTC. Translating it yields CASTRITKGAITHTF. The J gene is TRBJ1-2, the V gene TRBV7-9, with 7 bases lining up with TRBD1. The CDR3 has 15 amino acids. In germline, CDR1 is SEHNR, CDR2 FQNEAQ (reference sequence). Losses at the gene ends were 7 bases for V and 12 bases for J; bases not matched to a gene: 20.

V and J are TRBV5-1 and TRBJ1-1, with D possibly TRBD1 on 5 matching bases. Trimming shortened V by 0 bases and J by 6 bases, and 18 bases separated the two germline ends. CDR1 and CDR2 (germline): SGHRS, YFSETQ. This CDR3 is 16 amino acids long. CDR3 nucleotides: TGCGCCAGCAGCTTGGTAGCCAGGGCGGCTCCTGCTGAAGCTTTCTTT. This sequence encodes CASSLVARAAPAEAFF.

This clonotype was counted many times. The J gene is TRBJ1-5, the V gene TRBV7-8; no firm D call. CDR1 is SGHVS, CDR2 FQNEAQ, per germline. V was trimmed by 5 bases and J by 1 base, leaving 3 bases between them. This CDR3 is 12 amino acids long. The CDR3 reads CASSPSNQPQHF. CDR3 sequence (DNA): TGTGCCAGCAGCCCCAGCAATCAGCCCCAGCATTTT. Filled out from reference TRBV7-8 and TRBJ1-5, the complete variable domain reads GAGVSQSPRYKVAKRGQDVALRCDPISGHVSLFWYQQALGQGPEFLTYFQNEAQLDKSGLPSDRFFAERPEGSVSTLKIQRTQQEDSAVYLCASSPSNQPQHFGDGTRLSIL.

In this sample, this clonotype turned up many times. V and J are TRBV11-2 and TRBJ2-7, with D hard to call. V lost 1 base and J 4 bases, leaving 11 bases between the germline ends. The CDR3 runs to 14 residues. Germline CDR1 reads SGHAT; CDR2 reads FQNNGV. This CDR3 reads CASSLGSGRYEQYF. The CDR3 coding sequence is TGTGCCAGCAGCTTAGGGTCGGGTCGGTACGAGCAGTACTTC.

This clonotype was seen only a few times. V usage is TRBV5-5 and J usage is TRBJ1-2, with no clear D. This CDR3 has 15 residues. V shed 0 bases and J shed 0 bases, with 9 bases lying between them. Per the germline V gene, CDR1 is SGHKS and CDR2 is YYEKEE (reference sequence). The chain's CDR3 is CASSLGGRTNYGYTF. The CDR3 DNA follows: TGTGCCAGCAGCTTGGGTGGGCGAACTAACTATGGCTACACCTTC.

This clonotype showed up just a few times. The gene calls are TRBV28 and TRBJ2-1, with TRBD2 identical over 7 bases. The CDR3 loop spans 15 amino acids. J lost 2 bases, V lost 7 bases, and 8 bases had no gene match. CDR1 is MDHEN, CDR2 SYDVKM, per germline. The CDR3 coding sequence is TGTGCCAGCACCCTTGTAGGACTAGCCTACAATGAGCAGTTCTTC. Translating it yields CASTLVGLAYNEQFF.